These T cell receptor beta chains were read from a single sample in a study of blood T cell repertoires in COVID-19. Method: immunoSEQ multiplex PCR; TCRdb's copy keeps in-frame clones and lacks some. The repertoire holds over 250,000 clones, with about 90% as singletons. The sample was peripheral blood. The origin of the receptors is a woman in her 70s with COVID-19, enrolled during active disease. Both conserved end residues are part of each CDR3. Each record gives: V gene, J gene, D gene, clone size, CDR3 DNA, CDR3 protein. The D gene is left open where the match is weak. The size of a clone is reported for some rows only, either as once, few or many, or as a class for expanded clones.

>TRBV18|TRBJ2-1|NA|once
TGTGCCAGCCTCCAGACAAATGAGCAGTTCTTC
CASLQTNEQFF
>TRBV4-2|TRBJ2-7|NA|NA
TGTGCCAGCAGCCAAACCCCACTAGCTCCGAGCTCCTACGAGCAGTACTTC
CASSQTPLAPSSYEQYF
>TRBV11-2|TRBJ2-7|NA|NA
TGTGCCAGCAGCCTACCTCCGGCGGCGGGTACCTACGAGCAGTACTTC
CASSLPPAAGTYEQYF
>TRBV3-1/TRBV3-2|TRBJ2-7|TRBD2|once
TGTGCCAGCAGTGAAGCGGGAGGGCACTACGAGCAGTACTTC
CASSEAGGHYEQYF
>TRBV28|TRBJ1-2|NA|NA
TGTGCCAGCAGCCTGAGGAACTATGGCTACACCTTC
CASSLRNYGYTF
>TRBV7-2|TRBJ1-1|NA|NA
TGTGCCAGCAGCCCGCAGGTCTCGGGGGGCACTGAAGCTTTCTTT
CASSPQVSGGTEAFF
>TRBV5-6|TRBJ1-5|NA|once
TGTGCCAGCAGCTTGGCCGCCGGGTTTAGCAATCAGCCCCAGCATTTT
CASSLAAGFSNQPQHF
>TRBV3-1/TRBV3-2|TRBJ2-7|NA|NA
TGTGCCAGCAGCCAAGAAATAGACAGGGAGCAGTACTTC
CASSQEIDREQYF
>TRBV6-5|TRBJ2-7|NA|NA
TGTGCCAGCAGTTACGATATAGCGTCTCAATACGAGCAGTACTTC
CASSYDIASQYEQYF
>TRBV4-2|TRBJ1-5|TRBD1|NA
TGTGCCAGCAGCCAGGGACAGGTTCATCAGCCCCAGCATTTT
CASSQGQVHQPQHF
>TRBV6-1|TRBJ2-2|TRBD1|NA
TGTGCCAGCCGTGCCGTCAGGGGGACGAACACCGGGGAGCTGTTTTTT
CASRAVRGTNTGELFF
>TRBV28|TRBJ1-4|NA|few
TGTGCCAGCGCAAGTGGGCAGGCCAAACTGTTTTTT
CASASGQAKLFF
>TRBV11-2|TRBJ2-3|TRBD1|NA
TGTGCCAGCGTACGACAGGGGATGTGGACAGATACGCAGTATTTT
CASVRQGMWTDTQYF
>TRBV5-1|TRBJ2-1|NA|NA
TGCGCCAGCAGCGGGAGGTGGGGAACCTACAATGAGCAGTTCTTC
CASSGRWGTYNEQFF
>TRBV28|TRBJ2-5|TRBD1|NA
TGTGCCAGCAGTTTAAACAGGGGGCGAGAGACCCAGTACTTC
CASSLNRGRETQYF
>TRBV5-4|TRBJ2-1|NA|NA
TGTGCCAGCAGCTTGGTGGGGGGAGGGGGCTCCTACAATGAGCAGTTCTTC
CASSLVGGGGSYNEQFF
>TRBV19|TRBJ2-1|TRBD2|NA
TGTGCCAGTAGTATCGGGACTAGCGGGTCATACAATGAGCAGTTCTTC
CASSIGTSGSYNEQFF
>TRBV19|TRBJ2-7|NA|NA
TGTGCCAGTAGTAGTTTCGGTTCCTACGAGCAGTACTTC
CASSSFGSYEQYF
>TRBV7-6|TRBJ2-5|NA|NA
TGTGCCAGCAGCTCTAACTATCTAGCCGGCTCCCCGGAGACCCAGTACTTC
CASSSNYLAGSPETQYF
>TRBV6-5|TRBJ1-5|NA|NA
TGTGCCAGCTGGCCAGGGGTTGGTAATCAGCCCCAGCATTTT
CASWPGVGNQPQHF
>TRBV7-2|TRBJ2-1|TRBD2|once
TGTGCCAGCAGCCCGCTAACTAGCGGCTTATCCAATGAGCAGTTCTTC
CASSPLTSGLSNEQFF
>TRBV7-9|TRBJ2-7|NA|NA
TGTGCCAGCAGCCGGACAGCTCCCTACGAGCAGTACTTC
CASSRTAPYEQYF
>TRBV6-5|TRBJ2-3|NA|NA
TGTGCCAGCAGTAGACTGAGCACAGATACGCAGTATTTT
CASSRLSTDTQYF
>TRBV4-1|TRBJ1-1|NA|NA
TGCGCCAGCAGCCAAGATCCGGGGGTGAACACTGAAGCTTTCTTT
CASSQDPGVNTEAFF
>TRBV28|TRBJ2-3|TRBD2|NA
TGTGCCAGCAGTTTAGCGGGAGTGTCAGATACGCAGTATTTT
CASSLAGVSDTQYF
>TRBV30|TRBJ2-5|NA|NA
TGTGCCATGTCGGAGGGGGCAGAGACCCAGTACTTC
CAMSEGAETQYF
>TRBV28|TRBJ1-2|NA|NA
TGTGCCAGCAGACGACAGGAGGACTATGGCTACACCTTC
CASRRQEDYGYTF
>TRBV6-6|TRBJ1-5|NA|NA
TGTGCCAGCACCGGGGGTAATCAGCCCCAGCATTTT
CASTGGNQPQHF